This is a list of T cell receptor beta chains from one sample in a study of blood T cell repertoires in COVID-19. Sequenced by immunoSEQ multiplex PCR; TCRdb stores in-frame clones only, minus some. The table includes a few hundred thousand clones, roughly nine tenths detected once. The sequenced sample was peripheral blood. These receptors originate from a woman in her fifties or sixties with acute or convalescent COVID-19. Each CDR3 is given with its conserved first and last residue. D genes are given only for firm matches. A clone size is listed for some rows: how often the clone was seen (once, few, many), or a class if it is expanded.

size	D	V	J	CDR3	DNA
-	TRBD1	TRBV5-4	TRBJ2-5	CASSPRQGTMETQYF	TGTGCCAGCAGCCCTCGACAGGGCACCATGGAGACCCAGTACTTC
few	-	TRBV2	TRBJ1-2	CASSESGIYGYTF	TGTGCCAGCAGTGAATCAGGGATCTATGGCTACACCTTC
-	TRBD1	TRBV25-1	TRBJ1-1	CASSESGTGGMNTEAFF	TGTGCCAGCAGTGAATCCGGGACAGGGGGCATGAACACTGAAGCTTTCTTT
-	-	TRBV7-2	TRBJ2-2	CASSFVSTGELFF	TGTGCCAGCAGCTTCGTATCGACCGGGGAGCTGTTTTTT
-	TRBD1	TRBV15	TRBJ1-1	CATSRARGQGGAEAFF	TGTGCCACCAGCAGAGCACGGGGACAGGGGGGGGCTGAAGCTTTCTTT
-	TRBD2	TRBV27	TRBJ2-6	CASSLWASGLSGANVLTF	TGTGCCAGCAGTTTATGGGCTAGCGGCTTGTCTGGGGCCAACGTCCTGACTTTC
-	TRBD2	TRBV6-2/TRBV6-3	TRBJ2-5	CASSFRGGWETQYF	TGTGCCAGCAGTTTTCGGGGGGGTTGGGAGACCCAGTACTTC
-	-	TRBV5-1	TRBJ2-2	CASSFWGPNTGELFF	TGCGCCAGCAGCTTCTGGGGCCCAAACACCGGGGAGCTGTTTTTT
-	TRBD2	TRBV3-1/TRBV3-2	TRBJ2-1	CASSQDQGRLAGVSYEQFF	TGTGCCAGCAGCCAAGATCAGGGGAGGCTAGCGGGAGTATCATATGAGCAGTTCTTC
-	TRBD1	TRBV6-2/TRBV6-3	TRBJ1-2	CASSPGTGNYGYTF	TGTGCCAGCAGCCCCGGGACAGGGAACTATGGCTACACCTTC
-	TRBD2	TRBV6-5	TRBJ2-2	CASMRREGNTGELFF	TGTGCCAGCATGCGGCGGGAGGGCAACACCGGGGAGCTGTTTTTT
-	-	TRBV30	TRBJ2-5	CAWRRQPLQETQYF	TGTGCCTGGAGGCGGCAACCTCTACAAGAGACCCAGTACTTC
-	TRBD2	TRBV27	TRBJ2-3	CASRILAGGHTDTQYF	TGTGCCAGCAGGATACTAGCGGGAGGCCACACAGATACGCAGTATTTT
-	TRBD1	TRBV18	TRBJ1-1	CASSTGGSNTEAFF	TGTGCCAGCTCGACAGGGGGAAGCAACACTGAAGCTTTCTTT
-	-	TRBV18	TRBJ1-2	CASSPPSGQFYGYTF	TGTGCCAGCTCACCACCGAGTGGACAATTCTATGGCTACACCTTC
few	TRBD2	TRBV19	TRBJ2-5	CASSRGLEKETQYF	TGTGCCAGTAGTAGGGGACTAGAAAAAGAGACCCAGTACTTC
-	-	TRBV10-3	TRBJ2-6	CAIGGSLDSHSGANVLTF	TGTGCCATTGGGGGCTCTTTAGACTCGCACTCTGGGGCCAACGTCCTGACTTTC
-	TRBD2	TRBV7-6	TRBJ2-3	CASSLSPSSGGVQYF	TGTGCCAGCAGCTTAAGCCCCTCTAGCGGGGGTGTGCAGTATTTT
few	TRBD1	TRBV11-2	TRBJ2-5	CASSRPGTGGMKTQYF	TGTGCCAGCAGCCGTCCCGGGACAGGGGGTATGAAGACCCAGTACTTC
-	TRBD1	TRBV7-2	TRBJ2-2	CASLTGGSDTGELFF	TGTGCCAGCCTTACAGGGGGTAGTGACACCGGGGAGCTGTTTTTT
-	-	TRBV30	TRBJ2-7	CAWRMRGSYEQYF	TGTGCCTGGAGGATGCGGGGTTCCTACGAGCAGTACTTC
-	-	TRBV3-1/TRBV3-2	TRBJ1-3	CASSLPPVPGAGNTIYF	TGTGCCAGCAGCCTCCCGCCGGTACCAGGGGCCGGAAACACCATATATTTT
-	-	TRBV19	TRBJ2-5	CASSIGGGPYQETQYF	TGTGCCAGTAGTATTGGCGGGGGCCCGTACCAAGAGACCCAGTACTTC
-	TRBD1	TRBV7-7	TRBJ2-7	CASSLLPGQGKGLGGGEQYF	TGTGCCAGCAGCTTATTACCGGGACAGGGCAAAGGACTAGGGGGAGGTGAGCAGTACTTC
-	-	TRBV30	TRBJ2-7	CAWSGSGEQYF	TGTGCCTGGAGCGGGAGTGGCGAGCAGTACTTC
few	TRBD2	TRBV7-2	TRBJ2-7	CASSTTRTSGRRYEQYF	TGTGCCAGCAGCACTACCCGGACTAGCGGGAGGCGGTACGAGCAGTACTTC
-	-	TRBV19	TRBJ1-4	CASREEQSNEKLFF	TGTGCCAGTAGGGAGGAGCAGTCTAATGAAAAACTGTTTTTT